This record looks at one TCR beta chain sequence and its context. What it binds is unknown. Germline CDR1 is LGHNT and CDR2 is FRNRAP. V lost 0 bases and J lost 8, with 13 bases in between. This CDR3 is built from 15 residues. These data come from a study of cytomegalovirus exposure and HLA in healthy donors. Study overall: A preliminary data release comprised 91 million or so unique TCRs obtained from HLA-typed donors. Overall study results and limits: The authors excluded some V segments, including TRBV6-2 and TRBV6-3, as indistinguishable. Cytomegalovirus-associated TCR beta chains were listed, numbering some 170. Accurate prediction of HLA-A and HLA-B alleles (for most subjects) was reportedly achieved from TCR beta sequences.

60 Vbeta and 13 Jbeta primers were used in PCR. Using immunoSEQ multiplex PCR, the repertoire was profiled, and TCRdb retains in-frame clones only, with some absent. The sample comprises more than 95,000 clones, 70% to 80% of which are singletons, and 3.5% to 5% rests with the top ten. The material sequenced was PBMCs. The chain recombines TRBV12-5 with TRBJ1-4; D ambiguous. The receptor comes from a young man in good health and CMV-seropositive. CDR3 sequence: CASGLVRCEWEKLFF. For the CDR3, the DNA is TGTGCTAGTGGTTTGGTACGGTGTGAGTGGGAAAAACTGTTTTTT.